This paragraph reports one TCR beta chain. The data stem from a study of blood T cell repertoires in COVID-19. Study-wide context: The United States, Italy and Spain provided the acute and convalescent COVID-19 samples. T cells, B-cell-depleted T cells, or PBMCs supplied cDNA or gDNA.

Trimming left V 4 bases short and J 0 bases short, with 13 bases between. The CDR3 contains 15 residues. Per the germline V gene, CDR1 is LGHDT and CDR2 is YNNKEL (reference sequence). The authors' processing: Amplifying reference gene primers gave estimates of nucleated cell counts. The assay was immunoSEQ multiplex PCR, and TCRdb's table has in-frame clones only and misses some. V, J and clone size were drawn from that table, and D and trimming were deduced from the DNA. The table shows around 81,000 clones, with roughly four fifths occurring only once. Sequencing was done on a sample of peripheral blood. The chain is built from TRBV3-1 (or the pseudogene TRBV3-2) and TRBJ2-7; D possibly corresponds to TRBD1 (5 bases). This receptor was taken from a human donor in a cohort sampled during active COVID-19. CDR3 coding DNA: TGTGCCAGCAGCCCGCGACAGCGACCCTCCTACGAGCAGTACTTC. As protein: CASSPRQRPSYEQYF.